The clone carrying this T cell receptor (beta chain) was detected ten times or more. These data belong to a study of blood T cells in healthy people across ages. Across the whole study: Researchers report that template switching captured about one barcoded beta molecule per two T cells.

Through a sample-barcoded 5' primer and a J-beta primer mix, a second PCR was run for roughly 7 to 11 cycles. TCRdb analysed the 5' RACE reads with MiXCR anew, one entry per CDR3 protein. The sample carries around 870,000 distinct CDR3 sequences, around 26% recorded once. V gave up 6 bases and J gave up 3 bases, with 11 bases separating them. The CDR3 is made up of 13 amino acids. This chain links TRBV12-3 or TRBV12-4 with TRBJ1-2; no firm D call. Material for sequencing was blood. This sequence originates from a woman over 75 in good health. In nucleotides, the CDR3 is TGTGCCAGCAGCAATAGCTATCACTATGGCTACACCTTC. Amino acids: CASSNSYHYGYTF.